This T cell receptor (beta chain) was recorded in a study of patients and donors after allogeneic stem cell transplantation. TCRdb fed the RT-PCR reads into MiXCR, producing one record per CDR3 protein. The data show approximately 170,000 distinct CDR3 sequences, 24% seen once. This CDR3 comprises 16 residues. Looked up from germline, CDR1 is LGHNA and CDR2 is YSLEER. V was pared by 4 bases and J by 0 bases, with 9 bases of the junction left unmatched. This clonotype was obtained from a human donor who was either an allogeneic HSCT recipient or a stem cell or donor lymphocyte infusion donor (not recorded which). It is not recorded whose cells these are; they may come from a transplant donor. Material for sequencing was blood, either unsorted or a sorted T cell fraction (not recorded which). V usage is TRBV4-3 and J usage is TRBJ2-7, with 7 bases matching TRBD1. CDR3 DNA: TGCGCCAGCAGCCCGTCTACCGGGACAGACTCCTACGAGCAGTACTTC. Translation gives CASSPSTGTDSYEQYF.